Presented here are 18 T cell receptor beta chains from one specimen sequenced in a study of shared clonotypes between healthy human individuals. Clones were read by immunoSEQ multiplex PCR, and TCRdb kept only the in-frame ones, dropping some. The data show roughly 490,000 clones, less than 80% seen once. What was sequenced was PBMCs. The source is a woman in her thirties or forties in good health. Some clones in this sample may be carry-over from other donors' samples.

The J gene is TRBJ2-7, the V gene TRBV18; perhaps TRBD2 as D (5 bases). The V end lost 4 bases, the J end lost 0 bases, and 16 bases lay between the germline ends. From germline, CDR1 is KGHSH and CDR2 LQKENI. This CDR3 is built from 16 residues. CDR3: CASSLRGSHASYEQYF. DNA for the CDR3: TGTGCCAGCTCACTAAGAGGGTCCCATGCCTCCTACGAGCAGTACTTC.

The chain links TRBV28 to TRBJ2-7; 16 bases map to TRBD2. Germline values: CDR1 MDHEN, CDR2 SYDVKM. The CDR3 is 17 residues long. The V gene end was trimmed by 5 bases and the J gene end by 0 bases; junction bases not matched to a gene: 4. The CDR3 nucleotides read TGTGCCAGCAGTCTGGGACTAGCGGGAGGGGTCTCCTACGAGCAGTACTTC. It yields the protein CASSLGLAGGVSYEQYF.

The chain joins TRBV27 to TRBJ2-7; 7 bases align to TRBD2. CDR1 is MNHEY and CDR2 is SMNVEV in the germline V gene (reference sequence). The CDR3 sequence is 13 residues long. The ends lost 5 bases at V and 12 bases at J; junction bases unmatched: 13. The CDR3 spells CASSPRLAATGYF. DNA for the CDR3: TGTGCCAGCAGTCCCAGGCTAGCGGCAACTGGGTACTTC.

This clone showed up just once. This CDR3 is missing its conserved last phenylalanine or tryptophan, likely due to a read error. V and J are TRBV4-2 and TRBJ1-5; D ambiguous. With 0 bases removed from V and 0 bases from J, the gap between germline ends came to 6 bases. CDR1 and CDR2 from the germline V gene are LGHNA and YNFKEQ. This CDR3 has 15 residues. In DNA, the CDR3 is TGTGCCAGCAGCCAAGAAGTGACTAGCAATCAGCCCCAGCATTCT. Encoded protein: CASSQEVTSNQPQHS.

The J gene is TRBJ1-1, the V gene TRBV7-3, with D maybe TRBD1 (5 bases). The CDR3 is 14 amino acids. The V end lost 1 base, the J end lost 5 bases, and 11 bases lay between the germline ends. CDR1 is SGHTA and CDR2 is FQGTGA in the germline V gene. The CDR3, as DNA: TGTGCCAGCAGCTTAAGGGACGGAGGGACTGAAGCTTTCTTT. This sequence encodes CASSLRDGGTEAFF. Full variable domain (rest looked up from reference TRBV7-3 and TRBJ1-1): GAGVSQTPSNKVTEKGKYVELRCDPISGHTALYWYRQSLGQGPEFLIYFQGTGAADDSGLPNDRFFAVRPEGSVSTLKIQRTERGDSAVYLCASSLRDGGTEAFFGQGTRLTVV.

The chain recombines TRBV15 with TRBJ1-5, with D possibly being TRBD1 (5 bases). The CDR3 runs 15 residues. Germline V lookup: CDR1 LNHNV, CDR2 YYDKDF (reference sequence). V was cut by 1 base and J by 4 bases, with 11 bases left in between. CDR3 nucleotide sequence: TGTGCCACCAGCAGAGGCTTACAGGCTAATCAGCCCCAGCATTTT. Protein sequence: CATSRGLQANQPQHF.

This chain's CDR3 is CASSLGVAGRSFF. CDR3 DNA sequence: TGTGCCAGCAGTTTAGGGGTGGCAGGGAGGTCTTTCTTT. The chain is built from TRBV27 and TRBJ1-1; maybe TRBD1 (5 bases). CDR3 size: 13 residues. V lost 2 bases to trimming and J lost 12 bases, with 16 bases between them. The V gene's germline CDR1 is MNHEY and CDR2 SMNVEV (reference sequence).

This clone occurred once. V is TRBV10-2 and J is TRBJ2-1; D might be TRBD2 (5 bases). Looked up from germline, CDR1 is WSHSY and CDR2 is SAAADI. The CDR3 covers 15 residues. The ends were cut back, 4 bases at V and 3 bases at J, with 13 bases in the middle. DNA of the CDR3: TGCGCCAGCAGTGTGGACTTTTCAAACTACAATGAGCAGTTCTTC. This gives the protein CASSVDFSNYNEQFF.

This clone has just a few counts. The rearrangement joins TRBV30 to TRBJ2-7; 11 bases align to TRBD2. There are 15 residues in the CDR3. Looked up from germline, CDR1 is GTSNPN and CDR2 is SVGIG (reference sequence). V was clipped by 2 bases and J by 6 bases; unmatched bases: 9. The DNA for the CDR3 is TGTGCCTGGAGTATACTAGCGGGGGTGTCGGGCGAGCAGTACTTC. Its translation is CAWSILAGVSGEQYF.

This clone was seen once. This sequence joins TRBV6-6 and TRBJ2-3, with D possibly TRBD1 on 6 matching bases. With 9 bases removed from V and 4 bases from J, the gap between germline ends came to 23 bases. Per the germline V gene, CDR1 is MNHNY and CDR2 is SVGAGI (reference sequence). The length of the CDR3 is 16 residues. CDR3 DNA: TGTGCCAGTCAAATCTACAGGGACATCACGCCAGATACGCAGTATTTT. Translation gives CASQIYRDITPDTQYF.

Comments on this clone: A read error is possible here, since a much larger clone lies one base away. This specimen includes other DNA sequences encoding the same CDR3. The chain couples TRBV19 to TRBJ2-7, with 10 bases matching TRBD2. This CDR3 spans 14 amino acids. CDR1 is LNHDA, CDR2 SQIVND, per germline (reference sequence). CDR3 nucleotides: TGTGCCAGTAGTACCCCGGGACTAGCGTACGAGCAATACTTC. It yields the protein CASSTPGLAYEQYF.

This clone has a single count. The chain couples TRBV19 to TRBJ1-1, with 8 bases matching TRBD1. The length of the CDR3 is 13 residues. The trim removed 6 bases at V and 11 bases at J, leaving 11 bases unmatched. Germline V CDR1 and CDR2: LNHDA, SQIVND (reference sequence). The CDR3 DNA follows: TGTGCCAGTAGGCCCGACAGGGGTTCGGTGGCTTTCTTT. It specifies CASRPDRGSVAFF.

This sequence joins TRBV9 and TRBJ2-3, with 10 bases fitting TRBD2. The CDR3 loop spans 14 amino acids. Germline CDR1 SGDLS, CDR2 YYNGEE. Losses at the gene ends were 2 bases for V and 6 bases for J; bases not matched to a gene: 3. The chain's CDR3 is CASSVRTSGDTQYF. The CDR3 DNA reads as TGTGCCAGCAGCGTGCGGACTAGCGGCGATACGCAGTATTTT.

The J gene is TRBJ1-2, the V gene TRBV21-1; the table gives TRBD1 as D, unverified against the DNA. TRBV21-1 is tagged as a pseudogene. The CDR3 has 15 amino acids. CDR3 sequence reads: CASSNTRDRDYGYTF. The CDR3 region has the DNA TGTGCCAGCAGCAACACCCGGGACAGGGACTATGGCTACACCTTC.

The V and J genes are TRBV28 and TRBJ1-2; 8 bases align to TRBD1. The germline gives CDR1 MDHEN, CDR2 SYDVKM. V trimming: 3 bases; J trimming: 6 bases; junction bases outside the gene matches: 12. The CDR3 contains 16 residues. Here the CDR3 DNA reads TGTGCCAGCAGTTTTACTTCTGGACAGGGAGGCCATGGCTACACCTTC. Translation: CASSFTSGQGGHGYTF.

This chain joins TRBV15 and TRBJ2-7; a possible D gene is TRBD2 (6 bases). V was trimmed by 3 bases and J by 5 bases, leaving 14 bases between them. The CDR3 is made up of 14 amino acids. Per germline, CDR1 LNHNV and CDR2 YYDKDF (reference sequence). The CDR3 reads CATSSRLAANEQYF. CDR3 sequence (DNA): TGTGCCACCAGCAGTAGATTAGCGGCGAACGAGCAGTACTTC.

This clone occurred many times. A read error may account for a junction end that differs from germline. The CDR3 is CASSRGQGNNEAFF. The CDR3 DNA reads as TGCGCCAGCAGCCGGGGACAGGGGAACAATGAAGCTTTCTTT. This chain joins TRBV4-1 and TRBJ1-1, with 10 bases fitting TRBD1. Germline CDR1 is MGHRA and CDR2 is YSYEKL. The CDR3 length is 14 residues.

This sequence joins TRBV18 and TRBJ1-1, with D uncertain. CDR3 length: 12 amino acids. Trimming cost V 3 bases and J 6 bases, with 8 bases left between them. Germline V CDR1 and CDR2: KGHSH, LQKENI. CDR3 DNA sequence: TGTGCCAGCTCACCTGAGACGGCTGAAGCTTTCTTT. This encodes CASSPETAEAFF.